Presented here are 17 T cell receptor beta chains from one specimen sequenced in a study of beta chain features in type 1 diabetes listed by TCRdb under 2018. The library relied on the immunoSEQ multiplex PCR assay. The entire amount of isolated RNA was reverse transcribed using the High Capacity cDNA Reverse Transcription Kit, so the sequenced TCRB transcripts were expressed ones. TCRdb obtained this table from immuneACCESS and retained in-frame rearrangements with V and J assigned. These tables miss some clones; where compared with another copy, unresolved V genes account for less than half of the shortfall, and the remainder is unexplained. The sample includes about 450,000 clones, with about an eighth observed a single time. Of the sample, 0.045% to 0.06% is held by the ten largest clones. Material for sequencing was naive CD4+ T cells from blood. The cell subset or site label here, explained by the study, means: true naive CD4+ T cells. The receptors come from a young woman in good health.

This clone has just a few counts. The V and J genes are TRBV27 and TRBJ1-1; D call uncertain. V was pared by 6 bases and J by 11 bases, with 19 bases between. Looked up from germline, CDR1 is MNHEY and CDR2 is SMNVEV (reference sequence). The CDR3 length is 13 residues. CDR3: CASRTLTTRWAFF. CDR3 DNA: TGTGCCAGCAGAACCCTTACCACGCGATGGGCTTTCTTT.

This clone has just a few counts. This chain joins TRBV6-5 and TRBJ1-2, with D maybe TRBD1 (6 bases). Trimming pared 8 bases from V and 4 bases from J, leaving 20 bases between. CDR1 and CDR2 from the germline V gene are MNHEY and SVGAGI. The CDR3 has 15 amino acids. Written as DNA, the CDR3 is TGTGCCAGCTGTAAAACAGGGACTAACGTCTATGGCTACACCTTC. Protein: CASCKTGTNVYGYTF.

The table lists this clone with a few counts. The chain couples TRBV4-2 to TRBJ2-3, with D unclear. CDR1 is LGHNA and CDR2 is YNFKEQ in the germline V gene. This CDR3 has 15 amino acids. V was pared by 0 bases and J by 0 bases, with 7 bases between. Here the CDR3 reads CASSQDTGSTDTQYF. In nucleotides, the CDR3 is TGTGCCAGCAGCCAAGATACGGGCAGCACAGATACGCAGTATTTT.

CDR3: CASSLGGQAYEQYF. The CDR3 region has the DNA TGTGCCAGCAGCTTAGGGGGACAGGCCTACGAGCAGTACTTC. J is TRBJ2-7 and V is TRBV7-2; the match to TRBD1 covers 8 bases. Trimming took 1 base from V and 2 from J; bases not matched to a gene: 1. Germline loops: CDR1 SGHTA, CDR2 FQGNSA. This CDR3 contains 14 residues.

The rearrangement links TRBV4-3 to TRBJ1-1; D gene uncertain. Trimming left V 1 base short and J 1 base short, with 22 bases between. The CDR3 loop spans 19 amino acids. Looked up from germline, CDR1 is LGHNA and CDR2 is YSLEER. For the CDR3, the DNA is TGCGCCAGCAGCCAAGGAAATGTTCGGGGTCGGGGAAGGAACACTGAAGCTTTCTTT. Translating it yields CASSQGNVRGRGRNTEAFF.

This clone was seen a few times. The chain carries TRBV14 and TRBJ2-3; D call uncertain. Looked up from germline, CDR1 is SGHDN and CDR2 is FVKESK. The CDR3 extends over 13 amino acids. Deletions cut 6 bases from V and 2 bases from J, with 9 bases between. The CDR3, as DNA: TGTGCCAGCAGAAGTAGGTACACAGATACGCAGTATTTT. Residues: CASRSRYTDTQYF.

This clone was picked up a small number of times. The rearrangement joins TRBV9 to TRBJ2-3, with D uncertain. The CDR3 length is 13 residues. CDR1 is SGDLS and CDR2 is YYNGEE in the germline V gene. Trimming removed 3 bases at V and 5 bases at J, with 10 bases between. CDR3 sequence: CASSGGPGDTQYF. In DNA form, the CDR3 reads TGTGCCAGCAGCGGCGGACCTGGAGATACGCAGTATTTT.

CDR3 bases: TGTGCCAGCAGCTTGGGCAGGAAGATCTATGGCTACACCTTC. Amino acids: CASSLGRKIYGYTF. This sequence joins TRBV5-6 and TRBJ1-2; D remains ambiguous. The ends were cut back, 0 bases at V and 4 bases at J, with 10 bases in the middle. The germline V gene has CDR1 SGHDT and CDR2 YYEEEE. This CDR3 has 14 residues.

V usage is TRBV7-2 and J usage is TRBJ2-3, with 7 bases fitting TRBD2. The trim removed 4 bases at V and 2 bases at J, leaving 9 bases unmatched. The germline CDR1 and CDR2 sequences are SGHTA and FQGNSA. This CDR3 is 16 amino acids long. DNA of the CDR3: TGTGCCAGCAGCTCTACAGTAGCGGGTCTCACAGATACGCAGTATTTT. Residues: CASSSTVAGLTDTQYF.

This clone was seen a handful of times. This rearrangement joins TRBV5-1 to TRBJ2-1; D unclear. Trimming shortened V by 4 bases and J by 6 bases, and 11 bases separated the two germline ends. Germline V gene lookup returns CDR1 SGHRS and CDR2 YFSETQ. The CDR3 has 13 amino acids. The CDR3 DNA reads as TGCGCCAGCAGCCTGCAGGTTGCCAATGAGCAGTTCTTC. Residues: CASSLQVANEQFF.

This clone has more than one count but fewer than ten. CDR3 region: CASSPPALTGGRQETQYF. In DNA form, the CDR3 reads TGTGCCAGCAGCCCTCCCGCTTTGACAGGGGGTAGGCAAGAGACCCAGTACTTC. The chain recombines TRBV27 with TRBJ2-5, with 9 bases fitting TRBD1. This CDR3 region has 18 residues. With V trimmed by 6 bases and J by 2 bases, 16 bases remained unmatched. Per the germline V gene, CDR1 is MNHEY and CDR2 is SMNVEV (reference sequence).

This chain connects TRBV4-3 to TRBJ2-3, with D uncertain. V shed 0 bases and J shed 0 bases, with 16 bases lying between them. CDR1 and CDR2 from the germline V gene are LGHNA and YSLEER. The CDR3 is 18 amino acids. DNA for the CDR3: TGCGCCAGCAGCCAAGATTCCAGGTTTGCTCCGAGCACAGATACGCAGTATTTT. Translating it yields CASSQDSRFAPSTDTQYF.

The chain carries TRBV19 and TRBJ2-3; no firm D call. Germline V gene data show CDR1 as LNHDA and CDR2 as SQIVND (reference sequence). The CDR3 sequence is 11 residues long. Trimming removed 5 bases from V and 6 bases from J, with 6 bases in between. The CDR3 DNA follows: TGTGCCAGTAGTTTATGGGATACGCAGTATTTT. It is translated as CASSLWDTQYF.

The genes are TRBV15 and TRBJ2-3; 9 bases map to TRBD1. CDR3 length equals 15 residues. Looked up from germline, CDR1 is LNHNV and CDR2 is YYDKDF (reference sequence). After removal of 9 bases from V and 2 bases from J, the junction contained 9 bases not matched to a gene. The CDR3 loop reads CATGGTGWVTDTQYF. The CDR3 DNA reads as TGTGCCACTGGCGGGACAGGGTGGGTCACAGATACGCAGTATTTT.

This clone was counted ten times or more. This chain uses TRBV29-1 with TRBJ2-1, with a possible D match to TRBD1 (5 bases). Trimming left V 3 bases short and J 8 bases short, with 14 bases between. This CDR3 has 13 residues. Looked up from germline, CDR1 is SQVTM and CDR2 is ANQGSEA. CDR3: CSVETATPDEQFF. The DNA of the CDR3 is TGCAGCGTTGAGACAGCTACCCCGGATGAGCAGTTCTTC.

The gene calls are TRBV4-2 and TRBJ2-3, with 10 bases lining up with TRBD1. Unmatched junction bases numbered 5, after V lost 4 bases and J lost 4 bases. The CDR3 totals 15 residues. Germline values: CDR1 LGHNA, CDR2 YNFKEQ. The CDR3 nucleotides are TGTGCCAGCAGCCGGGACAGGGGAAGTTCAGATACGCAGTATTTT. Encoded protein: CASSRDRGSSDTQYF.

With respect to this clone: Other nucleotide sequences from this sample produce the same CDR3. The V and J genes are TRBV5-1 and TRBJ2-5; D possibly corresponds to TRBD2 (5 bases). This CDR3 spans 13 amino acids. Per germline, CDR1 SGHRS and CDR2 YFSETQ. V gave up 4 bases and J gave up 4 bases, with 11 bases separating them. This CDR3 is CASSKGSGETQYF. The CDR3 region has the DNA TGCGCCAGCAGCAAAGGGAGCGGAGAGACCCAGTACTTC.